The entry below gives a single T cell receptor beta chain sequence along with its context. CDR1 SGHTS and CDR2 YDEGEE come from the germline V gene. The CDR3 is made up of 16 amino acids. V lost 4 bases to trimming and J lost 1 base, with 17 bases between them. The data originate from a study of blood T cell repertoires in COVID-19. About the research overall: Sites in the United States, Italy and Spain provided acute and convalescent COVID-19 samples.

Method: immunoSEQ multiplex PCR; TCRdb's copy keeps in-frame clones and lacks some. The sample holds 200,000 to 250,000 clones, 70% to 90% seen once. Sequencing used PBMCs or T cells enriched from blood (not recorded which). This clonotype was obtained from a woman aged 40 to 50 with acute COVID-19. The V and J genes are TRBV5-8 and TRBJ1-2; tentative D call: TRBD1 (6 bases). CDR3 amino acids: CASSEGTRANNYGYTF. In nucleotides, the CDR3 is TGTGCCAGCAGCGAGGGGACACGCGCCAATAACTATGGCTACACCTTC.